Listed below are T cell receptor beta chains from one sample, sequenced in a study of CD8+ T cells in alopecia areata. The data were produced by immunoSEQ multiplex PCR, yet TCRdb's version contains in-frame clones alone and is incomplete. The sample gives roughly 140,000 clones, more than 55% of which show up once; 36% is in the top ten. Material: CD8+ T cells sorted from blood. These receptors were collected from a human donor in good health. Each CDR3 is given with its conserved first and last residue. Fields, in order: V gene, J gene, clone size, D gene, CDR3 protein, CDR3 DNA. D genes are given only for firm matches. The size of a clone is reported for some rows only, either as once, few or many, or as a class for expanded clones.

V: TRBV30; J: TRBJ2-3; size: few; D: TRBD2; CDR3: CAWSVLAGGRTDTQYF; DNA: TGTGCCTGGAGTGTACTGGCGGGAGGACGCACAGATACGCAGTATTTT
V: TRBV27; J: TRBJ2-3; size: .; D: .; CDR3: CASSPRSGVTDTQYF; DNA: TGTGCCAGCAGCCCACGGTCGGGAGTGACAGATACGCAGTATTTT
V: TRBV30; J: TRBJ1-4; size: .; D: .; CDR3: CACFWVGFEEKLFF; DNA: TGTGCCTGCTTCTGGGTGGGTTTTGAGGAAAAACTGTTTTTT
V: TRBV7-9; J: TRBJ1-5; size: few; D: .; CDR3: CASSLGVGTQPQHF; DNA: TGTGCCAGCAGCTTAGGGGTAGGGACCCAGCCCCAGCATTTT
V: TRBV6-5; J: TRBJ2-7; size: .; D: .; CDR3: CASSPAAVSYEQYF; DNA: TGTGCCAGCAGTCCGGCAGCCGTCTCCTACGAGCAGTACTTC
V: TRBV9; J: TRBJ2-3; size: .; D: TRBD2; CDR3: CASSAREGVDTQYF; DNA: TGTGCCAGCAGCGCAAGGGAGGGCGTAGATACGCAGTATTTT
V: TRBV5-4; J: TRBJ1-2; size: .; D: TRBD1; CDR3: CASSLAGTGGAPGYGYTF; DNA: TGTGCCAGCAGCTTGGCCGGGACAGGGGGCGCCCCGGGATATGGCTACACCTTC
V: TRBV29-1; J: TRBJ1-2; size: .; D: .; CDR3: CSVEDRVEGYTF; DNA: TGCAGCGTTGAAGACAGGGTCGAAGGCTACACCTTC
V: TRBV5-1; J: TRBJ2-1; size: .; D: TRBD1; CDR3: CASSLVAGGDQFF; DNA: TGCGCCAGCAGCTTGGTGGCAGGGGGTGATCAGTTCTTC
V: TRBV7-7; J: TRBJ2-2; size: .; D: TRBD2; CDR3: CASSFGLAGGGELFF; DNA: TGTGCCAGCAGCTTTGGACTAGCGGGAGGCGGGGAGCTGTTTTTT
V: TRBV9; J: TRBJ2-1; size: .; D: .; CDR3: CAHRVSEQFF; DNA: TGTGCCCACAGGGTGAGCGAGCAGTTCTTC
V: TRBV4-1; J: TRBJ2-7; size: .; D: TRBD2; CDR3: CASSVTSVSTYEQYF; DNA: TGCGCCAGCAGCGTGACTAGCGTTAGCACCTACGAGCAGTACTTC
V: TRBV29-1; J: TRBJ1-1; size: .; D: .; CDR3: CSAFIPGLQGTEAFF; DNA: TGCAGCGCTTTTATCCCGGGGCTACAGGGCACTGAAGCTTTCTTT
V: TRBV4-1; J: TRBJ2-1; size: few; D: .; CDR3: CASSLRQGSSYNEQFF; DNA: TGCGCCAGCAGCCTCCGTCAGGGGAGCTCCTACAATGAGCAGTTCTTC
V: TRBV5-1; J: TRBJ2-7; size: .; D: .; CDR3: CASSSTGTGSYEQYF; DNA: TGCGCCAGCAGCTCAACCGGGACGGGAAGCTACGAGCAGTACTTC
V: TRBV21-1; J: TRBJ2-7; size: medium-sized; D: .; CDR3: CASSIKFSLALHEQYF; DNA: TGTGCCAGCAGCATCAAATTCTCACTAGCGCTCCACGAGCAGTACTTC
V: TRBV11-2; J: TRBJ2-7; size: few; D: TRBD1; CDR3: CASSLLSGQPYEQYF; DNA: TGTGCCAGCAGCTTATTATCGGGACAGCCCTACGAGCAGTACTTC
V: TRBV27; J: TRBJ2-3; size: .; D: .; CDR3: CASSWGQFTDTQYF; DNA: TGTGCCAGCAGTTGGGGGCAGTTCACAGATACGCAGTATTTT
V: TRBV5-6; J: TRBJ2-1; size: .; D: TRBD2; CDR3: CASSLGAGYNEQFF; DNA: TGTGCCAGCAGCTTGGGAGCGGGGTACAATGAGCAGTTCTTC
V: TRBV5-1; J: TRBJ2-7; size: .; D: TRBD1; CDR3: CASSGPGQGVYEQYF; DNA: TGCGCCAGCAGCGGACCGGGACAGGGGGTATACGAGCAGTACTTC
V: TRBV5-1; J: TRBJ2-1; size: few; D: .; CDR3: CASSLWGPSDWSSYNEQFF; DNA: TGCGCCAGCAGCTTATGGGGACCTTCGGACTGGAGCTCCTACAATGAGCAGTTCTTC
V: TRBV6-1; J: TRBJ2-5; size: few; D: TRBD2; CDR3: CASSEVGGETQYF; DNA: TGTGCCAGCAGTGAAGTGGGGGGGGAGACCCAGTACTTC
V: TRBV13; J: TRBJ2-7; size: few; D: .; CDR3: CASSSRGSNEQYF; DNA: TGTGCCAGCAGCTCGAGGGGTAGCAACGAGCAGTACTTC
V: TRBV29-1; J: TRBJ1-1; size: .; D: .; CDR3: CSVPRGTEAFF; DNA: TGCAGCGTACCCCGCGGCACTGAAGCTTTCTTT
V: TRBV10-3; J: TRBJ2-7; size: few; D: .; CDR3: CASRGSYEQYF; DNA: TGTGCCAGCAGGGGCTCCTACGAGCAGTACTTC
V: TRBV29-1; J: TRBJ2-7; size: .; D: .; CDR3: CSVVEGEQYF; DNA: TGCAGCGTTGTTGAGGGCGAGCAGTACTTC
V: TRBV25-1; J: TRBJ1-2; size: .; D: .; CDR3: CASSESTYHYGYTF; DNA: TGTGCCAGCAGTGAATCTACCTATCACTATGGCTACACCTTC
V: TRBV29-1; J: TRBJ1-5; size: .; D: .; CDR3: CSVSETGYSNQPQHF; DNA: TGCAGCGTCTCAGAGACGGGATATAGCAATCAGCCCCAGCATTTT
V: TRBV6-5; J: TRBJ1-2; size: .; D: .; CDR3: CASSYSAGPAFGYTF; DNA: TGTGCCAGCAGTTACTCCGCAGGGCCCGCGTTCGGCTACACCTTC
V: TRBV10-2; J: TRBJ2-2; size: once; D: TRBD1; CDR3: CASMGTGVRTGELFF; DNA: TGCGCCAGCATGGGAACAGGGGTTAGGACCGGGGAGCTGTTTTTT
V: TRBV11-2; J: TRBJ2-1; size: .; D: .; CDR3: CASSVTSNEQFF; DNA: TGTGCCAGCAGCGTGACTAGCAATGAGCAGTTCTTC
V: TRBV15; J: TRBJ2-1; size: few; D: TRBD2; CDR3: CATSGSSGSSYNEQFF; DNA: TGTGCCACCAGCGGGTCTAGCGGGAGCTCCTACAATGAGCAGTTCTTC
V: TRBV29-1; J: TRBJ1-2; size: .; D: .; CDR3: CSVEGRSGYTF; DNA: TGCAGCGTGGAGGGCAGAAGTGGCTACACCTTC
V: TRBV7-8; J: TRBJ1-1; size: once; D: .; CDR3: CASSPGGEAFF; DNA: TGTGCCAGCAGCCCGGGAGGAGAAGCTTTCTTT
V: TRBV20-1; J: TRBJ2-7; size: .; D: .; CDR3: CSARALAGQYF; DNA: TGCAGTGCTAGAGCCTTAGCTGGGCAGTACTTC
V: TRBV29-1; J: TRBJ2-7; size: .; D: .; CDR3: CSVVEGQRPYEQYF; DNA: TGCAGCGTTGTTGAGGGACAACGTCCCTACGAGCAGTACTTC
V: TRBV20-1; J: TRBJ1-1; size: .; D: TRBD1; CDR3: CSASTGVEAFF; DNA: TGCAGTGCTAGTACAGGGGTTGAAGCTTTCTTT
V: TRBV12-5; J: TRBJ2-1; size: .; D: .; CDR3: CASGLDEQFF; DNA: TGTGCTAGTGGTTTGGATGAGCAGTTCTTC
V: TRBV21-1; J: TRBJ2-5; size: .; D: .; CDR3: CASSLGRETQYF; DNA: TGTGCCAGCAGTTTGGGGCGGGAGACCCAGTACTTC
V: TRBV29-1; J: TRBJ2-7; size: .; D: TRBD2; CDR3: CSVGGGGAEQYF; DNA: TGCAGCGTTGGGGGCGGGGGAGCGGAGCAGTACTTC
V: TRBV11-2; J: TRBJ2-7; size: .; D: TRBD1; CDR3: CASSLSWTGGVEQYF; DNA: TGTGCCAGCAGCTTATCCTGGACAGGGGGAGTCGAGCAGTACTTC
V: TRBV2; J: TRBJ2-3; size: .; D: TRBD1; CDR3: CASSVPVGTDMSTDTQYF; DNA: TGTGCCAGCAGTGTACCGGTCGGGACAGATATGAGCACAGATACGCAGTATTTT
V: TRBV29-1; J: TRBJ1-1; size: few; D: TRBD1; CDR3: CSAPGTVNTEAFF; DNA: TGCAGCGCGCCGGGGACAGTGAACACTGAAGCTTTCTTT
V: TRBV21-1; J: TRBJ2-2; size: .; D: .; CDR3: CASSKRKAGSNTGELFF; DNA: TGTGCCAGCAGCAAACGCAAGGCGGGCTCGAACACCGGGGAGCTGTTTTTT
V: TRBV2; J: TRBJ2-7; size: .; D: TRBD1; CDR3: CASRQTGGPNYEQYF; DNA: TGTGCCAGCAGACAAACAGGGGGACCCAACTACGAGCAGTACTTC
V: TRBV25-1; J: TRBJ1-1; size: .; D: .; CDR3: CASSELTGPNTEAFF; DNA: TGTGCCAGCAGTGAATTAACAGGCCCAAACACTGAAGCTTTCTTT
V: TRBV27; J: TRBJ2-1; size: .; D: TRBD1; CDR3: CATTDRANEQFF; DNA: TGTGCCACCACCGACAGGGCCAATGAGCAGTTCTTC
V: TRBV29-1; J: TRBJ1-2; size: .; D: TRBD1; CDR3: CSVTGGPLPYGYTF; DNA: TGCAGCGTGACAGGGGGGCCACTCCCCTATGGCTACACCTTC
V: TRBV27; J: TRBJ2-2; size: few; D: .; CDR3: CASSSNPVVSGELFF; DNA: TGTGCCAGCAGTTCAAACCCGGTGGTGTCCGGGGAGCTGTTTTTT
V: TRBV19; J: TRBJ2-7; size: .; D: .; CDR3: CASSLLYGPYYEQYF; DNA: TGTGCCAGTAGTCTCCTGTACGGACCGTACTACGAGCAGTACTTC
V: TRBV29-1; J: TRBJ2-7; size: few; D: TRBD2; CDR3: CSVARGLAGGGGTYEQYF; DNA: TGCAGCGTTGCAAGGGGACTAGCGGGAGGAGGAGGGACCTACGAGCAGTACTTC
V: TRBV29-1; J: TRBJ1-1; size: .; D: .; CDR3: CSVGGRSPEAFF; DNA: TGCAGCGTTGGGGGTAGAAGCCCTGAAGCTTTCTTT
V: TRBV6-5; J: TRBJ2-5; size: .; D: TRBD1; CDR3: CASRPTGAEETQYF; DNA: TGTGCCAGCAGACCCACAGGGGCGGAGGAGACCCAGTACTTC